This T cell receptor beta chain was recovered during a study of CD8+ T cells in alopecia areata. The V and J ends lost 6 bases and 5 bases respectively, with 10 bases between them. The CDR3 is 12 residues long. Germline loops: CDR1 LNHDA, CDR2 SQIVND (reference sequence). Indicated treatment: oral pan-JAK inhibitor, 5-10 mg twice daily. Following RNA extraction, reverse transcription yielded cDNA that acted as the sequencing template. Data came from immunoSEQ multiplex PCR; TCRdb stores just in-frame clones and leaves some out. This sample has under 95,000 clones, with around 71% found just once. The material sequenced was CD8+ T cells sorted from blood, taken between weeks 43 and 45, from a patient treated with tofacitinib. The sequence derives from a human donor with alopecia areata. The chain uses TRBV19 and TRBJ1-2, with D perhaps TRBD1 (5 bases). The CDR3: CASSTGTYGYTF. The CDR3 bases are TGTGCCAGTAGCACCGGGACGTATGGCTACACCTTC. Variable domain in full (rest from reference TRBV19 and TRBJ1-2): DGGITQSPKYLFRKEGQNVTLSCEQNLNHDAMYWYRQDPGQGLRLIYYSQIVNDFQKGDIAEGYSVSREKKESFPLTVTSAQKNPTAFYLCASSTGTYGYTFGSGTRLTVV.